One sample yielded the 18 T cell receptor beta chains listed below, sequenced in a study of identical twins. From the 5' RACE reads, TCRdb called clonotypes with MiXCR, one entry per CDR3 protein. The table lists more than 1.5 million distinct CDR3 sequences, roughly 35% of them singletons. Sample: cord blood. The receptors were sampled from a newborn girl in good health.

The rearrangement uses TRBV5-1 and TRBJ2-7; 7 bases align to TRBD2. The germline CDR1 and CDR2 sequences are SGHRS and YFSETQ. This CDR3 contains 14 residues. The trim removed 3 bases at V and 2 bases at J, leaving 5 bases unmatched. The CDR3 sequence: CASSSFLAAYEQYF. The CDR3 DNA follows: TGCGCCAGCAGCTCGTTTCTAGCGGCCTACGAGCAGTACTTC.

This clonotype occurred a few times. V is TRBV6-1 and J is TRBJ2-7, with 7 positions matching TRBD1. In germline, CDR1 is MNHNS, CDR2 SASEGT. V shed 4 bases, J shed 8 bases, and the junction held 17 bases outside the gene matches. The CDR3 consists of 16 residues. Written as DNA, the CDR3 is TGTGCCAGCAGTGTAGGGGGCGGTAACTCCGACCAAAAGCAGTACTTC. Translation gives CASSVGGGNSDQKQYF.

There are a few counts of this clonotype. The J gene is TRBJ2-1, the V gene TRBV19, with D unclear. The CDR3 is 15 residues long. CDR1 LNHDA and CDR2 SQIVND come from the germline V gene (reference sequence). Trimming cost V 2 bases and J 6 bases, with 14 bases left between them. Here the CDR3 DNA reads TGTGCCAGTAGTATAAAGGAAGGCCACCTCAATGAGCAGTTCTTC. This gives the protein CASSIKEGHLNEQFF.

This clonotype was observed once. The rearrangement uses TRBV7-9 and TRBJ1-4; D uncertain. V was cut by 5 bases and J by 2 bases, with 12 bases left in between. This CDR3 comprises 15 residues. CDR1 and CDR2 from the germline V gene are SEHNR and FQNEAQ (reference sequence). CDR3 in amino acids: CASSRPAGTNEKLFF. CDR3 coding DNA: TGTGCCAGCAGCCGACCAGCGGGCACTAATGAAAAACTGTTTTTT.

As for this clonotype: One end of the junction does not line up with germline, which may come from a read error. This rearrangement joins TRBV29-1 to TRBJ2-1; maybe TRBD1 (6 bases). From germline, CDR1 is SQVTM and CDR2 ANQGSEA. The CDR3 has 15 residues. CDR3: CSVEEGQPFYNGQFF. The CDR3 nucleotides are TGCAGCGTTGAAGAAGGACAGCCTTTCTACAATGGGCAGTTCTTC.

The rearrangement links TRBV9 to TRBJ2-4; no firm D call. The CDR3 length is 14 residues. From germline, CDR1 is SGDLS and CDR2 YYNGEE. The ends were cut back, 4 bases at V and 8 bases at J, with 16 bases in the middle. The CDR3 is CASSLGRASDIQYF. The CDR3 DNA is TGTGCCAGCAGCTTAGGAAGGGCTTCAGACATTCAGTACTTC.

This clonotype has a handful of counts. This rearrangement joins TRBV12-3 or TRBV12-4 to TRBJ1-2; maybe TRBD1 (5 bases). The CDR3 extends over 12 amino acids. Trimming shortened V by 1 base and J by 6 bases, and 6 bases separated the two germline ends. CDR3 residues: CASSLDRHGYTF. DNA for the CDR3: TGTGCCAGCAGTTTAGACAGGCATGGCTACACCTTC.

J is TRBJ1-1 and V is TRBV7-9; tentatively, D is TRBD1 (5 bases). Germline CDR1 and CDR2: SEHNR and FQNEAQ (reference sequence). The CDR3 is made up of 12 amino acids. V gave up 4 bases and J gave up 11 bases, with 14 bases separating them. The CDR3 bases are TGTGCCAGCAGCTCTACCGGTACAGGTGCTTTCTTT. Its protein product is CASSSTGTGAFF. Combining the CDR3 with reference TRBV7-9 and TRBJ1-1 gives the whole variable domain DTGVSQNPRHKITKRGQNVTFRCDPISEHNRLYWYRQTLGQGPEFLTYFQNEAQLEKSRLLSDRFSAERPKGSFSTLEIQRTEQGDSAMYLCASSSTGTGAFFGQGTRLTVV.

The chain's CDR3 is CASSLVVGVSGYTF. CDR3 sequence (DNA): TGCGCCAGCAGCTTGGTCGTGGGGGTAAGCGGCTACACCTTC. This sequence joins TRBV5-1 and TRBJ1-2; D might be TRBD1 (5 bases). The germline gives CDR1 SGHRS, CDR2 YFSETQ. The CDR3 is 14 residues long. V gave up 0 bases and J gave up 8 bases, with 14 bases separating them.

This clonotype was seen only once. This chain uses TRBV30 with TRBJ1-6; no clear D gene. Germline V gene lookup returns CDR1 GTSNPN and CDR2 SVGIG (reference sequence). Trimming took off 4 bases at V and 4 bases at J, with 8 bases between the two ends. The length of the CDR3 is 13 residues. The CDR3 region is CAWTGSYNSPLHF. In DNA form, the CDR3 reads TGTGCCTGGACGGGAAGTTATAATTCACCCCTCCACTTT.

The chain has TRBV6-6 and TRBJ1-5; D may be TRBD1 (6 bases). The germline V gene encodes CDR1 MNHNY and CDR2 SVGAGI (reference sequence). The length of the CDR3 is 16 residues. Between the trimmed V and J ends, which lost 6 bases and 4 bases, there was a span of 19 bases. The CDR3 DNA reads TGTGCCAGCAGCCCCCGGTCCAGGGGCACTAATCAGCCCCAGCATTTT. It yields the protein CASSPRSRGTNQPQHF.

This clonotype was detected only a few times. The rearrangement joins TRBV4-2 to TRBJ1-2; a weak D match, TRBD1 (5 bases). CDR3 length: 16 amino acids. Trimming stripped 0 bases from V and 5 bases from J, with 16 bases between. The germline gives CDR1 LGHNA, CDR2 YNFKEQ. CDR3 sequence: CASSQDGIGGEYGYTF. In nucleotides, the CDR3 is TGTGCCAGCAGCCAAGATGGTATTGGAGGGGAATATGGCTACACCTTC.

J is TRBJ2-7 and V is TRBV29-1; 13 nucleotides line up with TRBD2. There are 13 residues in the CDR3. Trimming removed 8 bases from V and 3 bases from J; junction bases left unmatched: 4. Germline V gene data show CDR1 as SQVTM and CDR2 as ANQGSEA. The CDR3 sequence: CSFWTSGSYEQYF. CDR3 DNA sequence: TGCAGCTTCTGGACTAGCGGGAGCTACGAGCAGTACTTC.

The chain couples TRBV7-2 to TRBJ2-3; D is unclear. Per the germline V gene, CDR1 is SGHTA and CDR2 is FQGNSA. V dropped 3 bases and J dropped 0 bases, with 10 bases sitting between them. This CDR3 comprises 15 residues. This CDR3 reads CASSFVGSSTDTQYF. The CDR3 DNA sequence: TGTGCCAGCAGCTTCGTCGGGTCTAGCACAGATACGCAGTATTTT.

The chain carries TRBV7-9 and TRBJ2-4; 10 bases are shared with TRBD2. V was clipped by 7 bases and J by 1 base; unmatched bases: 19. The germline gives CDR1 SEHNR, CDR2 FQNEAQ (reference sequence). CDR3 length equals 20 residues. CDR3 protein: CASTSLVGLAGDEAKNIQYF. CDR3 nucleotide sequence: TGTGCCAGCACCTCTTTAGTCGGGCTAGCGGGAGATGAGGCCAAAAACATTCAGTACTTC.

This chain uses TRBV7-2 with TRBJ2-3; D unclear. Germline-derived CDR1 and CDR2 are SGHTA and FQGNSA. The CDR3 covers 15 residues. Trimming took off 3 bases at V and 0 bases at J, with 10 bases between the two ends. The CDR3 here is CASSLDPISTDTQYF. Written as DNA, the CDR3 is TGTGCCAGCAGCTTGGACCCCATTAGCACAGATACGCAGTATTTT.

This clonotype was seen only a few times. This rearrangement joins TRBV28 to TRBJ1-6; D remains unclear. CDR1 and CDR2 from the germline V gene are MDHEN and SYDVKM. The CDR3 is 14 residues long. V was pared by 6 bases and J by 9 bases, with 15 bases between. Written as DNA, the CDR3 is TGTGCCAGCAGGATAAGCATCGTGGGTTCACCCCTCCACTTT. Protein: CASRISIVGSPLHF. Using reference TRBV28 and TRBJ1-6 for the parts outside the CDR3, the full variable domain is DVKVTQSSRYLVKRTGEKVFLECVQDMDHENMFWYRQDPGLGLRLIYFSYDVKMKEKGDIPEGYSVSREKKERFSLILESASTNQTSMYLCASRISIVGSPLHFGNGTRLTVT.

In this sample, this clonotype turned up a few times. V and J are TRBV20-1 and TRBJ2-1; 7 bases match TRBD1. After removal of 5 bases from V and 0 bases from J, the junction contained 4 bases not matched to a gene. CDR1 is DFQATT and CDR2 is SNEGSKA in the germline V gene (reference sequence). The CDR3 is 14 amino acids. In nucleotides, the CDR3 is TGCAGTGCTCAGGGGGACAGCTCCTACAATGAGCAGTTCTTC. Translated: CSAQGDSSYNEQFF.